This entry lists 27 T cell receptor beta chains sequenced from one sample in a study of T cells of healthy individuals. One entry per CDR3 protein results from TCRdb running MiXCR on the 5' RACE reads. Among around 79,000 distinct CDR3 sequences, 5% were seen once, and the ten largest hold 7.5% to 9.5%. These receptors were obtained from a female donor in good health.

The rearrangement links TRBV6-5 to TRBJ1-1; maybe TRBD1 (6 bases). CDR1 and CDR2 (germline): MNHEY, SVGAGI. Trimming took 5 bases from V and 4 from J, leaving 17 bases between them. This CDR3 has 15 residues. The CDR3 bases are TGTGCCAGCAGTGCCGGGGGGGGCGCCGGCACTGAAGCTTTCTTT. As protein: CASSAGGGAGTEAFF.

This clonotype appeared many times. The chain joins TRBV2 to TRBJ2-3; D call uncertain. The CDR3 runs 11 residues. Germline assignment: CDR1 SNHLY and CDR2 FYNNEI. V gave up 2 bases and J gave up 6 bases, with 3 bases separating them. This CDR3 is CASSERDTQYF. CDR3 in DNA: TGTGCCAGCAGTGAAAGGGATACGCAGTATTTT.

This clonotype was counted ten times or more. The rearrangement uses TRBV9 and TRBJ2-5; D may be TRBD2 (6 bases). V lost 1 base, J lost 5 bases, and 9 bases lay in between. From germline, CDR1 is SGDLS and CDR2 YYNGEE. This CDR3 region has 13 residues. This CDR3 reads CASSVSGVETQYF. CDR3 DNA: TGTGCCAGCAGCGTATCGGGGGTGGAGACCCAGTACTTC.

The chain employs TRBV19 and TRBJ2-1, with D possibly matching TRBD1 (5 bases). The CDR3 sequence is 13 residues long. V lost 5 bases to trimming and J lost 8 bases, with 13 bases between them. Germline V gene data show CDR1 as LNHDA and CDR2 as SQIVND (reference sequence). CDR3 loop: CASSLQGLDEQFF. The CDR3 region has the DNA TGTGCCAGTAGTCTGCAGGGTCTGGATGAGCAGTTCTTC.

The table lists this clonotype with a few counts. The genes are TRBV7-8 and TRBJ2-3; 7 positions match TRBD2. The CDR3 is 18 residues long. V was clipped by 2 bases and J by 3 bases; unmatched bases: 14. In germline, CDR1 is SGHVS, CDR2 FQNEAQ. The CDR3 coding sequence is TGTGCCAGCAGCTTATGGGGAGGGAGCGCCGTTTGGACAGATACGCAGTATTTT. It is translated as CASSLWGGSAVWTDTQYF. Looking up the rest from reference TRBV7-8 and TRBJ2-3 gives the full variable domain: GAGVSQSPRYKVAKRGQDVALRCDPISGHVSLFWYQQALGQGPEFLTYFQNEAQLDKSGLPSDRFFAERPEGSVSTLKIQRTQQEDSAVYLCASSLWGGSAVWTDTQYFGPGTRLTVL.

This clonotype was seen many times. The genes are TRBV6-6 and TRBJ2-1, with TRBD2 matching 7 bases. The germline V gene encodes CDR1 MNHNY and CDR2 SVGAGI (reference sequence). The CDR3 runs 15 residues. The junction had 4 bases not matched to a gene; V was cut back by 0 bases and J by 5 bases. CDR3 residues: CASSYSPGGNNEQFF. Written as DNA, the CDR3 is TGTGCCAGCAGTTACTCCCCGGGGGGTAACAATGAGCAGTTCTTC.

The chain has TRBV4-3 and TRBJ2-1; TRBD1 is a possible D gene (6 bases). In germline, CDR1 is LGHNA, CDR2 YSLEER. This CDR3 spans 16 amino acids. V gave up 1 base and J gave up 6 bases, with 16 bases separating them. The CDR3 sequence is CASSQAPGAFLNEQFF. CDR3 bases: TGCGCCAGCAGCCAAGCGCCAGGGGCTTTTCTCAATGAGCAGTTCTTC.

This clonotype was detected ten times or more. The chain recombines TRBV20-1 with TRBJ2-2; the match to TRBD2 covers 10 bases. The J segment lost 0 bases and the V segment lost 2 bases, leaving 6 bases of the junction unmatched. Germline values: CDR1 DFQATT, CDR2 SNEGSKA (reference sequence). This CDR3 spans 17 amino acids. CDR3 DNA: TGCAGTGCTAGACCCCTAGCGGGAGTTGCGAACACCGGGGAGCTGTTTTTT. Amino acid sequence: CSARPLAGVANTGELFF.

The chain employs TRBV7-2 and TRBJ1-4, with D tentatively TRBD1 (6 bases). The V end lost 5 bases, the J end lost 4 bases, and 17 bases lay between the germline ends. Germline lookup yields CDR1 SGHTA and CDR2 FQGNSA. The CDR3 consists of 16 residues. CDR3 protein: CASSRGQLLNNEKLFF. The CDR3 DNA is TGTGCCAGCAGCCGGGGACAACTCCTCAATAATGAAAAACTGTTTTTT. Filled out from reference TRBV7-2 and TRBJ1-4, the complete variable domain reads GAGVSQSPSNKVTEKGKDVELRCDPISGHTALYWYRQSLGQGLEFLIYFQGNSAPDKSGLPSDRFSAERTGGSVSTLTIQRTQQEDSAVYLCASSRGQLLNNEKLFFGSGTQLSVL.

This clonotype was detected ten times or more. The V call is TRBV12-3 or TRBV12-4, the J call TRBJ2-1; 13 positions agree with TRBD2. The CDR3 extends over 17 amino acids. The J segment lost 1 base and the V segment lost 6 bases, leaving 6 bases of the junction unmatched. This chain's CDR3 is CASSPRGLAGSYNEQFF. CDR3 in DNA: TGTGCCAGCAGCCCCCGGGGACTAGCGGGGTCCTACAATGAGCAGTTCTTC.

This clonotype was detected many times. The chain is built from TRBV18 and TRBJ1-1, with D maybe TRBD1 (6 bases). Germline loops: CDR1 KGHSH, CDR2 LQKENI. The CDR3 has 14 amino acids. V was pared by 1 base and J by 1 base, with 7 bases between. CDR3 residues: CASSPLQGNTEAFF. Here the CDR3 DNA reads TGTGCCAGCTCACCACTACAGGGGAACACTGAAGCTTTCTTT.

This clonotype has just a few counts. The V call is TRBV4-3, the J call TRBJ1-4; 11 nucleotides align to TRBD1. The V segment lost 0 bases and the J segment 5 bases; nucleotides outside the gene matches: 2. This CDR3 contains 16 residues. Germline V gene sequence: CDR1 LGHNA, CDR2 YSLEER. CDR3 nucleotide sequence: TGCGCCAGCAGCCAAGATGGGACAGGGGGGAATGAAAAACTGTTTTTT. Residues: CASSQDGTGGNEKLFF.

This clonotype was detected many times. V is TRBV5-1 and J is TRBJ1-3; D not resolved. The V end was cut by 4 bases, the J end by 2 bases, with 10 bases between. CDR3 length: 14 amino acids. The germline V gene has CDR1 SGHRS and CDR2 YFSETQ. CDR3 in DNA: TGCGCCAGCAGCCCCGACGGGACTGGAAACACCATATATTTT. Its translation: CASSPDGTGNTIYF.

The chain links TRBV30 to TRBJ1-3; the D gene is possibly TRBD1 (6 bases). CDR1 GTSNPN and CDR2 SVGIG come from the germline V gene (reference sequence). V lost 5 bases and J 0 bases, leaving 17 bases between the germline ends. This CDR3 contains 16 residues. Here the CDR3 reads CAWALPGQFSGNTIYF. CDR3 nucleotide sequence: TGTGCCTGGGCCCTACCCGGACAGTTCTCTGGAAACACCATATATTTT.

This sequence joins TRBV7-9 and TRBJ2-5; D gene ambiguous. CDR3 length equals 14 residues. Germline V gene data show CDR1 as SEHNR and CDR2 as FQNEAQ (reference sequence). The V end was cut by 5 bases, the J end by 1 base, with 11 bases between. The CDR3 nucleotides are TGTGCCAGCAGCCCTGCCCTCGGCCAAGAGACCCAGTACTTC. Residues: CASSPALGQETQYF.

This clonotype came up many times. Written as DNA, the CDR3 is TGTGCCAGCAGTTACCCCGGACCCTACGAGCAGTACTTC. Amino acids: CASSYPGPYEQYF. The chain links TRBV6-2 or TRBV6-3 to TRBJ2-7; D remains ambiguous. The CDR3 covers 13 residues. V was trimmed by 2 bases and J by 2 bases, leaving 7 bases between them. The V gene's germline CDR1 is MNHEY and CDR2 SVGEGT.

Comments on this clonotype: Given a much more abundant clone one base away, this may be a read error. V is TRBV18 and J is TRBJ1-1, with D tentatively TRBD1 (5 bases). The CDR3 spans 14 residues. Trimming left V 5 bases short and J 4 bases short, with 14 bases between. Germline lookup yields CDR1 KGHSH and CDR2 LQKENI. The CDR3: CASSAHPTVTEAFF. DNA of the CDR3: TGTGCCAGCTCAGCACATCCGACAGTCACTGAAGCTTTCTTT.

This clonotype showed up many times. The rearrangement links TRBV4-2 to TRBJ1-5; the D gene is possibly TRBD1 (5 bases). The germline V and J ends were trimmed by 4 bases and 4 bases, with 14 bases remaining between them. Germline CDR1 is LGHNA and CDR2 is YNFKEQ. The CDR3 consists of 15 residues. The CDR3: CASSPGSGTNQPQHF. The CDR3 DNA sequence: TGTGCCAGCAGCCCCGGGTCCGGGACGAATCAGCCCCAGCATTTT.

The V call is TRBV28, the J call TRBJ1-3, with 11 bases matching TRBD1. CDR1 is MDHEN and CDR2 is SYDVKM in the germline V gene. V lost 5 bases and J lost 8; bases outside the gene matches: 5. The CDR3 loop spans 14 amino acids. The CDR3 DNA is TGTGCCAGCAGTGGCGGACAGGGGGCATACACCATATATTTT. Protein: CASSGGQGAYTIYF.

Remarks on this clonotype: The junction does not match germline at one end; this may be a read error. This chain uses TRBV7-2 with TRBJ2-2; TRBD2 matches at 11 bases. This CDR3 has 15 residues. Germline V CDR1 and CDR2: SGHTA, FQGNSA. Here the CDR3 reads CASSIAGGVPGELFF. The CDR3 coding sequence is TGTGCCAGCAGCATAGCGGGGGGGGTTCCCGGGGAGCTGTTTTTT.

The chain joins TRBV11-2 to TRBJ2-3; TRBD2 agrees at 9 bases. There are 14 residues in the CDR3. The germline V gene has CDR1 SGHAT and CDR2 FQNNGV. V dropped 4 bases and J dropped 1; count of bases not matched to a gene: 0. CDR3 nucleotides: TGTGCCAGCAGCTGGACTAGCGGCACAGATACGCAGTATTTT. Protein sequence: CASSWTSGTDTQYF. Combining the CDR3 with reference TRBV11-2 and TRBJ2-3 gives the whole variable domain EAGVAQSPRYKIIEKRQSVAFWCNPISGHATLYWYQQILGQGPKLLIQFQNNGVVDDSQLPKDRFSAERLKGVDSTLKIQPAKLEDSAVYLCASSWTSGTDTQYFGPGTRLTVL.

In this sample, this clonotype turned up many times. This chain uses TRBV5-1 with TRBJ1-1; unclear D gene. With 7 bases removed from V and 1 base from J, the gap between germline ends came to 8 bases. Germline V gives CDR1 SGHRS, CDR2 YFSETQ. This CDR3 is 12 amino acids long. CDR3 in DNA: TGCGCCAGCTCTAACTGGAACACTGAAGCTTTCTTT. It yields the protein CASSNWNTEAFF. The complete variable domain, with remaining parts taken from reference TRBV5-1 and TRBJ1-1, reads KAGVTQTPRYLIKTRGQQVTLSCSPISGHRSVSWYQQTPGQGLQFLFEYFSETQRNKGNFPGRFSGRQFSNSRSEMNVSTLELGDSALYLCASSNWNTEAFFGQGTRLTVV.

This clonotype occurred many times. This rearrangement joins TRBV5-1 to TRBJ2-3, with 8 bases lining up with TRBD1. Trimming cost V 4 bases and J 4 bases; bases outside gene matches: 5. This CDR3 region has 14 residues. Germline-derived CDR1 and CDR2 are SGHRS and YFSETQ. Here the CDR3 reads CASSTDRGPDTQYF. Here the CDR3 DNA reads TGCGCCAGCAGCACAGACAGGGGCCCAGATACGCAGTATTTT.

This clonotype appeared many times. The chain combines TRBV12-3 or TRBV12-4 with TRBJ2-1; TRBD2 aligns across 8 bases. J was trimmed by 4 bases and V by 3 bases; bases with no gene match: 2. The CDR3 is made up of 14 amino acids. The chain's CDR3 is CASSFGTRYNEQFF. The CDR3 bases are TGTGCCAGCAGTTTCGGGACTAGATACAATGAGCAGTTCTTC.

This clonotype was recorded at least ten times. V is TRBV6-2 or TRBV6-3 and J is TRBJ2-1; D may correspond to TRBD1 or TRBD2 (6 bases each). The V end lost 4 bases, the J end lost 13 bases, and 11 bases lay between the germline ends. The CDR3 has 11 residues. The V gene's germline CDR1 is MNHEY and CDR2 SVGEGT. The chain's CDR3 is CASSFGGAQFF. The CDR3 nucleotides are TGTGCCAGCAGTTTCGGGGGCGCCCAGTTCTTC.

In this sample, this clonotype turned up many times. The chain recombines TRBV13 with TRBJ2-2, with TRBD1 as a possible D gene (5 bases). V gave up 6 bases and J gave up 6 bases, with 17 bases separating them. Per the germline V gene, CDR1 is PRHDT and CDR2 is FYEKMQ (reference sequence). The CDR3 covers 15 residues. Here the CDR3 DNA reads TGTGCCAGCAGGGCCCAGGGAAGAGTGGCCGGGGAGCTGTTTTTT. This encodes CASRAQGRVAGELFF.

V is TRBV10-2 and J is TRBJ2-7; 10 bases map to TRBD2. Losses at the gene ends were 6 bases for V and 3 bases for J; bases not matched to a gene: 2. The CDR3 runs 13 residues. The germline gives CDR1 WSHSY, CDR2 SAAADI. CDR3 sequence (DNA): TGCGCCAGCAGCGGGACTAGCGTCTACGAGCAGTACTTC. Translation: CASSGTSVYEQYF.